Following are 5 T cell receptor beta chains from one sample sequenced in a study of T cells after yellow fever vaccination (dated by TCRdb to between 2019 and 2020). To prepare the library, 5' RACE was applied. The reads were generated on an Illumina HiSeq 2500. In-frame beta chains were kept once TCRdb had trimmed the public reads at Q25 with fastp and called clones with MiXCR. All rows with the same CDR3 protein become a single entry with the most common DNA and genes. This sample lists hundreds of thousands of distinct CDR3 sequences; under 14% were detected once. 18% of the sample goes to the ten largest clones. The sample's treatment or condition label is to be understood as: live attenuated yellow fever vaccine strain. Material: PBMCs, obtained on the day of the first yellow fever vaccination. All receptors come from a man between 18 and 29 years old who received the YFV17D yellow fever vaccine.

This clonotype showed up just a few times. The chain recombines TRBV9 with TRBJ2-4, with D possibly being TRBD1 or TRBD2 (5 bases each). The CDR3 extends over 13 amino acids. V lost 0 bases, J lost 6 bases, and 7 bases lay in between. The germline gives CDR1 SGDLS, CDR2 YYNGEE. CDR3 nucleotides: TGTGCCAGCAGCGTAGGTGGGGGAAACATTCAGTACTTC. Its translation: CASSVGGGNIQYF.

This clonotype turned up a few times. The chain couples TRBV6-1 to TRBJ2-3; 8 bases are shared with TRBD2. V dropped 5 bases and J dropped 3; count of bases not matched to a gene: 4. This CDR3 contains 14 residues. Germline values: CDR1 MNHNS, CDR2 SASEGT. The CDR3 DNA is TGTGCCAGCAGTCTGACTAGCGAAACAGATACGCAGTATTTT. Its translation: CASSLTSETDTQYF.

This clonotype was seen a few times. The DNA of the CDR3 is TGTGCCAGCAGTGGGGCGTTCACCTACGAGCAGTACTTC. Amino acid sequence: CASSGAFTYEQYF. V and J are TRBV25-1 and TRBJ2-7; D not resolved. Trimming pared 4 bases from V and 2 bases from J, leaving 9 bases between. Germline V gene data show CDR1 as MGHDK and CDR2 as SYGVNS. The CDR3 totals 13 residues.

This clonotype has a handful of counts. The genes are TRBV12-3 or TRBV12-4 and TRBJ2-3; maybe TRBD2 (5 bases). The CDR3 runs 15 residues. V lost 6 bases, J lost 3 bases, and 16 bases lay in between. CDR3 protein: CASRPPGIGTDTQYF. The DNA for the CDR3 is TGTGCCAGCAGGCCCCCCGGGATAGGTACAGATACGCAGTATTTT.

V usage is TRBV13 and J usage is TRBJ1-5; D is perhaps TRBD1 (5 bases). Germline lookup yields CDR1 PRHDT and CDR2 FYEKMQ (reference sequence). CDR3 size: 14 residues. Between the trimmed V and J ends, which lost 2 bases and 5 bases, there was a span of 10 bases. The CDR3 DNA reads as TGTGCCAGCAGCTTATCAGGGTTACATCAGCCCCAGCATTTT. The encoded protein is CASSLSGLHQPQHF.